Listed here are 24 T cell receptor beta chains from one sample, sequenced in a study of tumor-infiltrating lymphocytes in primary liver carcinoma. From roughly 21-30 mg of unsorted bulk tissue, DNA and RNA were co-extracted together. From 400 to 550 ng total RNA, TCR beta cDNA was generated with a primer in the constant region. Slightly modified ARM-PCR served as the procedure for the TCR beta libraries. These libraries came from three rounds of nested multiplex PCR. The first two PCR rounds used TRBV1-TRBV30 primers with a Cbeta primer, 9 to 11 cycles each. TCRdb re-derived calls from the multiplex PCR reads in MiXCR, one entry per CDR3 protein. Of around 47,000 distinct CDR3 sequences detected, around 70% appear once; the ten largest clones hold roughly 19%. Sequencing was performed on liver tumor tissue from sampling region 2. Noted subset: tumor region T2, inferior pole. The receptors originated from a man between 40 and 49 years old with primary liver carcinoma and hepatitis B virus infection.

For this clonotype: A junction boundary mismatches the germline segment, possibly from a read error. V gene TRBV11-2 combines with J gene TRBJ2-3; D remains unclear. Germline CDR1 SGHAT, CDR2 FQNNGV. The CDR3 is 13 amino acids. The CDR3 is CASSLDLPDKQYF. CDR3 nucleotides: TGTGCCAGCAGCCTAGATTTACCAGATAAGCAATATTTT.

This clonotype was recorded at least ten times. The chain has TRBV28 and TRBJ2-2; D possibly corresponds to TRBD2 (6 bases). V dropped 6 bases and J dropped 6 bases, with 20 bases sitting between them. This CDR3 is 16 amino acids long. Germline V gene sequence: CDR1 MDHEN, CDR2 SYDVKM. This chain's CDR3 is CASSRAGVWEAGELFF. The CDR3 region has the DNA TGTGCCAGCAGCCGTGCGGGCGTTTGGGAGGCCGGGGAGCTGTTTTTT.

As regards this clonotype: One junction end disagrees with the germline gene, perhaps due to a read error. The chain carries TRBV12-3 or TRBV12-4 and TRBJ2-3; TRBD2 aligns across 7 bases. CDR3 length equals 14 residues. For the CDR3, the DNA is TGTACCAGCAATTTGGGGGGGACTCCAGATACACAGTATTTT. Its protein is CTSNLGGTPDTQYF.

Turning to this clonotype: Since no conserved phenylalanine or tryptophan closes the CDR3, a read error is the likely cause. No DNA is shown, since the ends of the CDR3 on it are uncertain; the CDR3 is the one TCRdb lists. J is TRBJ2-1 and V is TRBV29-1; no check of the table's D call, TRBD2, against the DNA was made. CDR1 is SQVTM, CDR2 ANQGSEA, per germline. The CDR3 has 12 residues if both end residues are counted. CDR3 sequence reads: CSVTLISGREFL.

The chain carries TRBV7-2 and TRBJ2-5; D gene ambiguous. Germline V gene data show CDR1 as SGHTA and CDR2 as FQGNSA. V lost 6 bases, J lost 7 bases, and 12 bases lay in between. The CDR3 consists of 12 residues. CDR3 in DNA: TGTGCCAGCAGTATTCACAGAGGGACCCAGTACTTC. This sequence encodes CASSIHRGTQYF.

This clonotype was detected ten times or more. The chain employs TRBV4-1 and TRBJ2-1, with TRBD2 matching over 10 bases. In germline, CDR1 is MGHRA, CDR2 YSYEKL. The CDR3 runs 16 residues. Losses at the gene ends were 2 bases for V and 4 bases for J; bases not matched to a gene: 5. CDR3 DNA: TGCGCCAGCAGCCAACTCGGGACTAGCGAGTACAATGAGCAGTTCTTC. Protein sequence: CASSQLGTSEYNEQFF.

This clonotype was picked up many times. This chain links TRBV7-2 with TRBJ1-5; TRBD1 matches at 9 bases. The junction had 9 bases not matched to a gene; V was cut back by 6 bases and J by 6 bases. CDR3 length: 15 residues. CDR1 is SGHTA and CDR2 is FQGNSA in the germline V gene. CDR3 nucleotides: TGTGCCAGCAGTTTCCAGACAGGGGGTAGTCAGCCCCAGCATTTT. Protein sequence: CASSFQTGGSQPQHF.

As to this clonotype: Relative to the germline gene, one junction end is altered; a read error may explain this. V is TRBV7-8 and J is TRBJ2-4; TRBD2 aligns across 9 bases. The V gene's germline CDR1 is SGHVS and CDR2 FQNEAQ. This CDR3 comprises 13 residues. The CDR3, as DNA: TGTGCCAGCATCTTAGCGGGGGAGAACATTAAGTACTTC. This encodes CASILAGENIKYF.

To note about this clonotype: Its ends do not fully match the called genes, so a read error is possible. This chain links TRBV9 with TRBJ1-2; D is ambiguous. This CDR3 has 14 residues. Germline values: CDR1 SGDLS, CDR2 YYNGEE. The CDR3: CDSSLGPVNYGYAF. In DNA, the CDR3 is TGTGACAGCAGCCTCGGGCCGGTTAACTATGGCTACGCCTTC.

This clonotype appeared many times. The CDR3 reads CASSLAGLAGHEQFF. The CDR3 bases are TGCGCCAGCAGCTTGGCGGGACTAGCGGGACACGAGCAGTTCTTC. The rearrangement links TRBV5-1 to TRBJ2-1; TRBD2 matches 13 bases. Germline trimming cut 0 bases from V and 10 bases from J; bases unmatched to any gene: 4. The CDR3 is 15 residues long. CDR1 and CDR2 (germline): SGHRS, YFSETQ.

Notes on this clonotype: At one boundary the junction diverges from the germline segment, which might be a read error. This sequence joins TRBV11-3 and TRBJ2-1; D remains ambiguous. The CDR3 totals 14 residues. The germline V gene has CDR1 SGHNT and CDR2 YENEEA. Here the CDR3 reads CASGLSVSNNEQFF. CDR3 nucleotides: TGTGCCAGCGGCTTAAGCGTCTCGAACAATGAGCAGTTCTTT.

For this clonotype: Relative to the germline gene, one junction end is altered; a read error may explain this. V and J are TRBV11-2 and TRBJ2-7; D might be TRBD1 (5 bases). CDR3 size: 14 residues. Per germline, CDR1 SGHAT and CDR2 FQNNGV. The CDR3 nucleotides read TGTGCCAGCAGCTCTTACAGGATCTCCTGCGAGCAGTACTTC. Its protein is CASSSYRISCEQYF.

The table lists this clonotype with many counts. A read error may account for a junction end that differs from germline. CDR3 bases: TGCAGCGTTCTGGCAGGTACCGGGGAGCTGCTTTTT. Translation: CSVLAGTGELLF. V is TRBV29-1 and J is TRBJ2-2; D is perhaps TRBD2 (5 bases). Germline assignment: CDR1 SQVTM and CDR2 ANQGSEA. This CDR3 has 12 amino acids.

In regard to this clonotype: Given a much more abundant clone one base away, this may be a read error. The J gene is TRBJ1-1, the V gene TRBV19; 8 positions agree with TRBD1. Germline assignment: CDR1 LNHDA and CDR2 SQIVND (reference sequence). This CDR3 region has 14 residues. The CDR3 loop is CANSQTGASTEAFF. CDR3 coding DNA: TGTGCCAATAGTCAGACAGGGGCGAGCACTGAAGCTTTCTTT.

The chain combines TRBV29-1 with TRBJ2-1, with a tentative D call TRBD2 (6 bases). The CDR3 runs 17 residues. Germline CDR1 reads SQVTM; CDR2 reads ANQGSEA. V gave up 1 base and J gave up 3 bases, with 19 bases separating them. DNA of the CDR3: TGCAGCGTTGAAGGGAAGGGCCTAGCGTGGATCTACAATGAGCAGTTCTTC. Translated, it gives CSVEGKGLAWIYNEQFF.

Regarding this clonotype: Being one base from a much bigger clone, this may be a read error. This chain connects TRBV7-3 to TRBJ2-7, with 12 bases lining up with TRBD1. The length of the CDR3 is 15 residues. After removal of 8 bases from V and 4 bases from J, the junction contained 9 bases not matched to a gene. Germline lookup yields CDR1 SGHTA and CDR2 FQGTGA. DNA of the CDR3: TGTGCCAGCGGCAGGGGACAGGGGGCCCCGTACGAGCAGTACTTC. Amino acids: CASGRGQGAPYEQYF.

This clonotype was seen ten or more times. This chain uses TRBV5-1 with TRBJ2-3; tentative D call: TRBD2 (7 bases). V lost 4 bases to trimming and J lost 3 bases, with 18 bases between them. The CDR3 is 16 amino acids. Germline V gives CDR1 SGHRS, CDR2 YFSETQ. The DNA of the CDR3 is TGCGCCAGCAGCCCTGTTCGGGGGAGGGGGACAGATACGCAGTATTTT. It is translated as CASSPVRGRGTDTQYF.

This chain connects TRBV14 to TRBJ2-1; no clear D. Germline lookup yields CDR1 SGHDN and CDR2 FVKESK. V shed 8 bases and J shed 3 bases, with 17 bases lying between them. The length of the CDR3 is 15 residues. CDR3 coding DNA: TGTGCCAGCTGCGCGGTAGGTGGAAGCTACAATGAGCAGTTCTTC. Amino acid sequence: CASCAVGGSYNEQFF.

Concerning this clonotype itself: The missing conserved phenylalanine or tryptophan at the end of this CDR3 makes a read error likely. This sequence joins TRBV5-1 and TRBJ1-1; TRBD1 might be the D (5 bases). The germline V gene encodes CDR1 SGHRS and CDR2 YFSETQ. CDR3 length: 15 amino acids. The DNA for the CDR3 is TGCGCTAGCAGCCTGGCCGGAGGGGCAAGGACTGTAGCTTTCCTT. It yields the protein CASSLAGGARTVAFL.

Worth noting for this clonotype: Possible read error: a much larger clone is one base away. This chain connects TRBV5-1 to TRBJ2-5, with 7 bases aligning to TRBD2. The V gene's germline CDR1 is SGHRS and CDR2 YFSETQ. This CDR3 is built from 13 residues. The CDR3 region is CASSFSGQGTQYF. The CDR3 coding sequence is TGCGCCAGCAGCTTTAGCGGGCAAGGGACCCAGTACTTC.

Concerning this clonotype: One junction end does not reproduce the germline sequence, and a read error may be involved. CDR3 in amino acids: CASSPGTRPDTHYF. The DNA of the CDR3 is TGTGCCAGCAGTCCCGGTACTAGGCCTGATACGCACTATTTT. The V call is TRBV12-3 or TRBV12-4, the J call TRBJ2-3, with D possibly being TRBD2 (5 bases). The CDR3 is made up of 14 amino acids.

This chain uses TRBV4-1 with TRBJ1-2; D is uncertain. With 4 bases removed from V and 1 base from J, the gap between germline ends came to 13 bases. Germline CDR1 reads MGHRA; CDR2 reads YSYEKL. The CDR3 runs 15 residues. For the CDR3, the DNA is TGCGCCAGCAGCCTGTCCACTGGACTTAACTATGGCTACACCTTC. Translating gives CASSLSTGLNYGYTF.

Regarding this clonotype: The conserved phenylalanine or tryptophan is not found at the CDR3 terminus, so this likely reflects a read error. No DNA is shown, since the ends of the CDR3 on it are uncertain; the CDR3 is the one TCRdb lists. This sequence joins TRBV7-8 and TRBJ2-2; the table's D gene call, TRBD1, was not cross checked with the DNA. Looked up from germline, CDR1 is SGHVS and CDR2 is FQNEAQ. The CDR3 is 13 residues long, counting both termini. This chain's CDR3 is CASRAREGGELYL.

The chain has TRBV6-2 or TRBV6-3 and TRBJ2-7, with a possible D match to TRBD1 (6 bases). Trimming took 6 bases from V and 6 from J, leaving 18 bases between them. The CDR3 is 14 residues long. Germline V gene data show CDR1 as MNHEY and CDR2 as SVGEGT. The CDR3 coding sequence is TGTGCCAGCAGCCTCCGGGACAAGACCCGCGAGCAGTACTTC. This encodes CASSLRDKTREQYF.